Listed here are 20 T cell receptor beta chains from one sample, sequenced in a study of blood T cell repertoires in COVID-19 (dated by TCRdb to 2018 to 2021). The library was generated by the immunoSEQ multiplex PCR assay. The table was pulled from immuneACCESS by TCRdb, which kept in-frame rearrangements only. Such tables lose some clones; where checked, under half of the loss comes from unresolved V genes, and the rest has no known cause. For this sample the table gives about 160,000 clones, of which approximately 91% were detected only once. The ten most abundant clones make up less than 2.5% of the sample. Sequenced material: peripheral blood. Every receptor here comes from a man aged 18 to 35 with acute or convalescent COVID-19.

CDR3 sequence reads: CSVGEGRNTEAFF. CDR3 DNA: TGCAGCGTTGGGGAGGGAAGGAACACTGAAGCTTTCTTT. The chain uses TRBV29-1 and TRBJ1-1; no clear D gene. CDR1 is SQVTM and CDR2 is ANQGSEA in the germline V gene. The length of the CDR3 is 13 residues. V was clipped by 4 bases and J by 1 base, with 10 bases between them.

This chain connects TRBV5-8 to TRBJ2-7; 10 bases align to TRBD1. CDR3 length equals 15 residues. Germline CDR1 is SGHTS and CDR2 is YDEGEE. The V and J ends lost 4 bases and 3 bases, in that order; junction bases with no gene match: 7. CDR3: CASSPPGQGFYEQYF. The CDR3 DNA sequence: TGTGCCAGCAGCCCACCGGGACAGGGGTTCTACGAGCAGTACTTC.

This sequence joins TRBV29-1 and TRBJ1-1; TRBD1 aligns across 7 bases. V lost 7 bases to trimming and J lost 5 bases; unmatched junction nucleotides: 10. CDR3 size: 13 residues. Per the germline V gene, CDR1 is SQVTM and CDR2 is ANQGSEA. CDR3 sequence (DNA): TGCAGCGCTAGGACAGGAACACTTACTGAAGCTTTCTTT. Amino acid sequence: CSARTGTLTEAFF. Drawing the rest from reference TRBV29-1 and TRBJ1-1, the complete variable domain is SAVISQKPSRDICQRGTSLTIQCQVDSQVTMMFWYRQQPGQSLTLIATANQGSEATYESGFVIDKFPISRPNLTFSTLTVSNMSPEDSSIYLCSARTGTLTEAFFGQGTRLTVV.

The CDR3, as DNA: TGTGCCAGCTCCGGACAGGGCGTGGGGGAGTTAGAGACCCAGTACTTC. It yields the protein CASSGQGVGELETQYF. The rearrangement uses TRBV14 and TRBJ2-5, with 8 bases lining up with TRBD1. Per germline, CDR1 SGHDN and CDR2 FVKESK. The CDR3 covers 16 residues. V was pared by 8 bases and J by 4 bases, with 15 bases of the junction left unmatched.

The chain couples TRBV6-5 to TRBJ1-4, with TRBD1 matching 10 bases. The ends lost 5 bases at V and 8 bases at J; junction bases unmatched: 8. The CDR3 has 15 amino acids. The germline CDR1 and CDR2 sequences are MNHEY and SVGAGI. The CDR3 sequence: CASSRTGTGVEKLFF. The CDR3 bases are TGTGCCAGCAGTAGAACCGGGACAGGGGTGGAAAAACTGTTTTTT.

The V and J genes are TRBV7-2 and TRBJ2-2; 7 bases align to TRBD1. Germline CDR1 reads SGHTA; CDR2 reads FQGNSA. The V gene end was trimmed by 3 bases and the J gene end by 4 bases; junction bases not matched to a gene: 2. This CDR3 spans 14 amino acids. The CDR3 spells CASSFAGGTGELFF. For the CDR3, the DNA is TGTGCCAGCAGCTTTGCAGGGGGCACCGGGGAGCTGTTTTTT.

This clone was counted once. V and J are TRBV4-1 and TRBJ2-5; D remains unclear. Germline loops: CDR1 MGHRA, CDR2 YSYEKL. V dropped 1 base and J dropped 1 base, with 10 bases sitting between them. This CDR3 has 15 amino acids. CDR3 coding DNA: TGCGCCAGCAGCCAAGGGAGAGCTTTCCAAGAGACCCAGTACTTC. Translating it yields CASSQGRAFQETQYF.

The chain couples TRBV29-1 to TRBJ2-1; 8 nucleotides align to TRBD2. Germline CDR1 is SQVTM and CDR2 is ANQGSEA. The CDR3 contains 14 residues. The V segment lost 5 bases and the J segment 1 base; nucleotides outside the gene matches: 4. Here the CDR3 DNA reads TGCAGCGTTTTACGGGGGGGATCCTACAATGAGCAGTTCTTC. It yields the protein CSVLRGGSYNEQFF.

The chain uses TRBV7-9 and TRBJ2-3; a weak D match, TRBD2 (5 bases). Germline V gives CDR1 SEHNR, CDR2 FQNEAQ (reference sequence). The CDR3 is made up of 18 amino acids. V dropped 2 bases and J dropped 2 bases, with 20 bases sitting between them. CDR3 nucleotide sequence: TGTGCCAGCAGCTTAACGTCCCCCGGGGTACTTAACACAGATACGCAGTATTTT. Amino acids: CASSLTSPGVLNTDTQYF.

The chain is built from TRBV27 and TRBJ1-1; tentatively, D is TRBD1 (6 bases). Trimming stripped 1 base from V and 5 bases from J, with 14 bases between. CDR1 is MNHEY, CDR2 SMNVEV, per germline (reference sequence). CDR3 length: 15 amino acids. The DNA of the CDR3 is TGTGCCAGCAGTTTATGGCGAACAGGGAGAACTGAAGCTTTCTTT. Encoded protein: CASSLWRTGRTEAFF.

This sequence joins TRBV5-1 and TRBJ1-4, with 7 bases aligning to TRBD1. CDR1 SGHRS and CDR2 YFSETQ come from the germline V gene. V shed 4 bases, J shed 0 bases, and the junction held 9 bases outside the gene matches. This CDR3 has 17 amino acids. The CDR3 spells CASSTRGPATTNEKLFF. Written as DNA, the CDR3 is TGCGCCAGCAGCACGAGGGGGCCAGCTACAACTAATGAAAAACTGTTTTTT.

This rearrangement joins TRBV7-2 to TRBJ1-2; maybe TRBD1 (6 bases). The CDR3 runs to 14 residues. V lost 6 bases and J lost 0, with 11 bases in between. Per the germline V gene, CDR1 is SGHTA and CDR2 is FQGNSA. The CDR3 sequence: CASSLDSSNYGYTF. The CDR3 DNA reads as TGTGCCAGCAGTTTGGACAGCTCTAACTATGGCTACACCTTC.

As DNA, the CDR3 is TGCGCCAGCAGCCAAGATGCTCCAACAGGGGATCAGCCCCAGCATTTT. Translated, it gives CASSQDAPTGDQPQHF. The gene calls are TRBV4-1 and TRBJ1-5, with TRBD1 identical over 7 bases. The CDR3 is 16 amino acids. J lost 5 bases, V lost 0 bases, and 7 bases had no gene match. CDR1 MGHRA and CDR2 YSYEKL come from the germline V gene.

This clone was seen only a few times. V is TRBV10-2 and J is TRBJ1-2, with D hard to call. The CDR3 is made up of 13 amino acids. Germline V gives CDR1 WSHSY, CDR2 SAAADI. The V end was cut by 2 bases, the J end by 1 base, with 5 bases between. This CDR3 is CASSETVNYGYTF. CDR3 in DNA: TGCGCCAGCAGTGAGACGGTTAACTATGGCTACACCTTC.

This clone showed up just once. This chain links TRBV1 with TRBJ2-3; the D call of TRBD2 is as the table states it, not checked on the DNA. TRBV1 has pseudogene status. The CDR3 totals 21 residues. The CDR3 DNA reads TGCACCAGCAGCTCAAGAAAAGAAGCTGTGCCAGCGGGGCATCGCACAGATACGCAGTATTTT. Protein product: CTSSSRKEAVPAGHRTDTQYF.

The chain employs TRBV5-5 and TRBJ1-1; perhaps TRBD1 as D (6 bases). CDR1 and CDR2 from the germline V gene are SGHKS and YYEKEE (reference sequence). CDR3 length: 14 amino acids. The V end was cut by 0 bases, the J end by 4 bases, with 10 bases between. The CDR3: CASSLDPRGTEAFF. The CDR3 DNA sequence: TGTGCCAGCAGCTTGGACCCCAGGGGCACTGAAGCTTTCTTT.

A single count supports this clone. V usage is TRBV7-2 and J usage is TRBJ1-2; D ambiguous. The CDR3 runs 14 residues. Looked up from germline, CDR1 is SGHTA and CDR2 is FQGNSA. V lost 0 bases and J lost 4, with 9 bases in between. The CDR3 region is CASSLAPRSYGYTF. The CDR3 DNA sequence: TGTGCCAGCAGCTTAGCCCCACGGAGCTATGGCTACACCTTC. Full variable domain (missing parts from reference TRBV7-2 and TRBJ1-2): GAGVSQSPSNKVTEKGKDVELRCDPISGHTALYWYRQSLGQGLEFLIYFQGNSAPDKSGLPSDRFSAERTGGSVSTLTIQRTQQEDSAVYLCASSLAPRSYGYTFGSGTRLTVV.

The chain couples TRBV15 to TRBJ1-5; D uncertain. This CDR3 contains 14 residues. In germline, CDR1 is LNHNV, CDR2 YYDKDF (reference sequence). Trimming pared 5 bases from V and 4 bases from J, leaving 12 bases between. DNA for the CDR3: TGTGCCACCAGCGGCCCAAAGATGAATCAGCCCCAGCATTTT. Encoded protein: CATSGPKMNQPQHF.

The chain uses TRBV27 and TRBJ2-7; 7 nucleotides line up with TRBD2. V shed 2 bases and J 6 bases; nucleotides not matched to a gene: 7. The germline V gene has CDR1 MNHEY and CDR2 SMNVEV (reference sequence). The length of the CDR3 is 14 residues. The CDR3 is CASSLKGLFTEQYF. As DNA, the CDR3 is TGTGCCAGCAGTTTAAAGGGACTATTTACCGAGCAGTACTTC.

The rearrangement links TRBV6-1 to TRBJ2-7; 10 positions match TRBD1. The CDR3 sequence is 15 residues long. Germline values: CDR1 MNHNS, CDR2 SASEGT. J gave up 2 bases and V 4 bases, and 5 bases lay outside the gene matches. The CDR3 DNA is TGTGCCAGCAGTGGAGGGACAGGGGTTCCCTACGAGCAGTACTTC. It yields the protein CASSGGTGVPYEQYF.